This T cell receptor beta chain was identified in a study of CD8+ T cells in alopecia areata. RNA extraction and reverse transcription yielded cDNA as sequencing template. Measured with immunoSEQ multiplex PCR; TCRdb has only the in-frame clones, and not every one. The sample lists approximately 140,000 clones; over 80% were seen once. General study results and limits: Normal scalp showed lower clonality than lesional scalp, especially alopecia totalis/universalis.

The CDR3 totals 13 residues. Per the germline V gene, CDR1 is MNHEY and CDR2 is SMNVEV (reference sequence). The V end was cut by 3 bases, the J end by 2 bases, with 8 bases between. In the case of this clone: The antigen is not known. Other DNA sequences in this specimen translate into the identical CDR3.

The sequence came from a human donor with alopecia areata. V usage is TRBV27 and J usage is TRBJ2-7, with a tentative D call TRBD2 (5 bases). The sequencing used CD8+ T cells sorted from blood, collected at week 0. CDR3 residues: CASSFGVTYEQYF. The CDR3 DNA sequence: TGTGCCAGCAGTTTCGGGGTAACCTACGAGCAGTACTTC.